This TCR beta chain derives from a study of T cells in Graves' hyperthyroidism and ophthalmopathy. The study excluded patients with uncontrolled infection, other autoimmune disease, pregnancy or lactation. Fresh 10 ml peripheral blood yielded PBMCs. Germline assignment: CDR1 DFQATT and CDR2 SNEGSKA (reference sequence). The CDR3 runs to 14 residues. The J segment lost 4 bases and the V segment lost 5 bases, leaving 8 bases of the junction unmatched. TCR beta CDR3 regions were amplified from RNA. HTBI primers were employed in a first-round RT-PCR of the TCR CDR3. Each CDR3 protein gets one entry after TCRdb re-called the multiplex PCR reads with MiXCR. The sample consists of a few hundred thousand distinct CDR3 sequences, around 16% of them appearing once. This clonotype was observed a handful of times.

The specimen was blood. This sequence originates from a woman in her late teens or twenties with Graves' hyperthyroidism that later progressed to Graves' ophthalmopathy. The rearrangement links TRBV20-1 to TRBJ1-3; the match to TRBD1 covers 7 bases. CDR3 DNA: TGCAGTGCTCTTTCCAGGGGGGCAGGAAACACCATATATTTT. As protein: CSALSRGAGNTIYF.